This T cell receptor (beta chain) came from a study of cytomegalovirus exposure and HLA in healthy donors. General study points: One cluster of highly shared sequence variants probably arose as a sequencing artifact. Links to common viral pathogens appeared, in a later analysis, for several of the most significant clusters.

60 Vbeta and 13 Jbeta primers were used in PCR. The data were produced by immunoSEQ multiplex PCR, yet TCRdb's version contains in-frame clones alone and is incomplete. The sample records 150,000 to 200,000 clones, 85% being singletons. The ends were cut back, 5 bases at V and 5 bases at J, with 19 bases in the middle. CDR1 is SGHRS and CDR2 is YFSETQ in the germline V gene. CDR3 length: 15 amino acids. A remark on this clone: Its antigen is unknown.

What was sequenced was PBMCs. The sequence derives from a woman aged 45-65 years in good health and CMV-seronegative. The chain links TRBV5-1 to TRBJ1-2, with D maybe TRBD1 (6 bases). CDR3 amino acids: CASSLHGQTAYGYTF. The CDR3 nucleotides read TGCGCCAGCAGTCTCCACGGACAGACTGCTTATGGCTACACCTTC. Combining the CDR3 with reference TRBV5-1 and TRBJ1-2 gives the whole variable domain KAGVTQTPRYLIKTRGQQVTLSCSPISGHRSVSWYQQTPGQGLQFLFEYFSETQRNKGNFPGRFSGRQFSNSRSEMNVSTLELGDSALYLCASSLHGQTAYGYTFGSGTRLTVV.